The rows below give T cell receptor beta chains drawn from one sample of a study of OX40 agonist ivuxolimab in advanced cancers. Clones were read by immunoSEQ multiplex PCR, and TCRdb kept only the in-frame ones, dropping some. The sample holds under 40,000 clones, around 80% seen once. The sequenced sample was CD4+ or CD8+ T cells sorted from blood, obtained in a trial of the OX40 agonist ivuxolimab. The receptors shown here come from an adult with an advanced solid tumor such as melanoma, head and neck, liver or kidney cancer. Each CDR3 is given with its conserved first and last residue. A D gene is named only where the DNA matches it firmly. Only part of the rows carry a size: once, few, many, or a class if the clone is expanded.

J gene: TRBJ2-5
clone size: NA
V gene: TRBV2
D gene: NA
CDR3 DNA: TGTGCCAGCGGGGTAGGGGAGACCCAGTACTTC
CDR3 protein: CASGVGETQYF

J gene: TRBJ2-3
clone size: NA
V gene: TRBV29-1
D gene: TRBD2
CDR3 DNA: TGCAGCGTGCCGGGACAGGCGGGACTAGCGGGGGGGCCGGATACGCAGTATTTT
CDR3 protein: CSVPGQAGLAGGPDTQYF

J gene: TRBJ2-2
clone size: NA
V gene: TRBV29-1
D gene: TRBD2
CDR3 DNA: TGCAGCGTTAAGCGGGGGGGCGGAGGCGGGGAGCTGTTTTTT
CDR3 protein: CSVKRGGGGGELFF

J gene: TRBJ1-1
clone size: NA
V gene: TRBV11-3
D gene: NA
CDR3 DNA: TGTGCCAGCAGCGTAACCGGGACGGCGAACACTGAAGCTTTCTTT
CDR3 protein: CASSVTGTANTEAFF

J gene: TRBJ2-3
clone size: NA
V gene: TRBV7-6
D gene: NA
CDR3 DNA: TGTGCCAGCAGCAAGACAAGCACAGATACGCAGTATTTT
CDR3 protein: CASSKTSTDTQYF

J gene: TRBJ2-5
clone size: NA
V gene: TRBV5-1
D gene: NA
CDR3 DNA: TGCGCCAGCAATGGAGGGGAGACCCAGTACTTC
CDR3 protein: CASNGGETQYF

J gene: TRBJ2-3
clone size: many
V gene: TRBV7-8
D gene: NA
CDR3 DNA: TGTGCCAGCAGCCCAGGATCGGGGTCTACGCAGTATTTT
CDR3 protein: CASSPGSGSTQYF

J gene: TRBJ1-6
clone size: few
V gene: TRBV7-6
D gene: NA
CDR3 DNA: TGTGCCAGCAGCCCGGACAGCCCTAATTCACCCCTCCACTTT
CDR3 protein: CASSPDSPNSPLHF

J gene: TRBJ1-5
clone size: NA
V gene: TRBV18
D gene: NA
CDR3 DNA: TGTGCCAGCTCACCACTATCATCATACGATAGCAATCAGCCCCAGCATTTT
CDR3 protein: CASSPLSSYDSNQPQHF

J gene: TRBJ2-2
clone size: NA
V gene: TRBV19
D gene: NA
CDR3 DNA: TGTGCCAGTAGTATGTCGTACTCCTGGCAAACCCTTACCGGCACCGGGGAGCTGTTTTTT
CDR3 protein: CASSMSYSWQTLTGTGELFF

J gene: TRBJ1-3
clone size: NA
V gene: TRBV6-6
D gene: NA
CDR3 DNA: TGTGCCAGCAGAGGAAGGTCCTCTGGAAACACCATATATTTT
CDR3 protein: CASRGRSSGNTIYF

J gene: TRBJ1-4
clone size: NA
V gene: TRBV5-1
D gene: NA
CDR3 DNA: TGCGCCAGCAGCTTGAAGAGGGTTTCGGACCGACCAACTAATGAAAAACTGTTTTTT
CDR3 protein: CASSLKRVSDRPTNEKLFF

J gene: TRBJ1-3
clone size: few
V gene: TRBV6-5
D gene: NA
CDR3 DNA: TGTGCCAGCAGTTCCGGACAGCGCCGGAACACCATATATTTT
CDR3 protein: CASSSGQRRNTIYF

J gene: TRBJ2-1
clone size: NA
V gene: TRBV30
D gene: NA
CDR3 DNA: TGTGCCTGGAGTCGAGTCGATGAGCAGTTCTTC
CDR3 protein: CAWSRVDEQFF

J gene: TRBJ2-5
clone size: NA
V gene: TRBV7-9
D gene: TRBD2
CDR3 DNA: TGTGCCAGCAGCCAAGTTTCGGGGGGCCAAGAGACCCAGTACTTC
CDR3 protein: CASSQVSGGQETQYF

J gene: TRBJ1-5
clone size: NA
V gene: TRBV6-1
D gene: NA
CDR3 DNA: TGTGCCAGCAGTGAATTGTATGGTCAGCCCCAGCATTTT
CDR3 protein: CASSELYGQPQHF

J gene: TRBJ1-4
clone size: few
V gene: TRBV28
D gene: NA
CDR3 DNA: TGTGCCAGCAGTACGTTGTCCGGGGAAAAACTGTTTTTT
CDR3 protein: CASSTLSGEKLFF

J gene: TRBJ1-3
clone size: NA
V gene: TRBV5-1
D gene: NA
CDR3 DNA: TGCGCCAGCAGCTTGGATTACAATGGAAACACCATATATTTT
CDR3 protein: CASSLDYNGNTIYF

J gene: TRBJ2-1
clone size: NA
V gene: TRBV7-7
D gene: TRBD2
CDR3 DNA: TGTGCCAGCAGCTTAGGTAGTAGCGGGGGGTTTAATGAGCAGTTCTTC
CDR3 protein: CASSLGSSGGFNEQFF

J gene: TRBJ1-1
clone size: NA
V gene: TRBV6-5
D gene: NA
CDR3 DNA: TGTGCCAGCAGTCAACATAACACTGAAGCTTTCTTT
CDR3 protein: CASSQHNTEAFF

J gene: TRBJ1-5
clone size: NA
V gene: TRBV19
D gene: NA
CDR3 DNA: TGTGCCAGTAGTATAGAGGGGCAGGGGATACATCAGCCCCAGCATTTT
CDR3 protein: CASSIEGQGIHQPQHF

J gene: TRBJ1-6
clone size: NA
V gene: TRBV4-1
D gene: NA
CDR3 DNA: TGCGCCAGCAGCCAAGAGGCAGGGAACAGAGGTAATTCACCCCTCCACTTT
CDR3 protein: CASSQEAGNRGNSPLHF

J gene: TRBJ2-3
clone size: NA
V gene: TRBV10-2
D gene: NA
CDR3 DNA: TGCGCCAGCAGTGAGTCTAGCCTAGCGCGGGTTGCGCAGTATTTT
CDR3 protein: CASSESSLARVAQYF

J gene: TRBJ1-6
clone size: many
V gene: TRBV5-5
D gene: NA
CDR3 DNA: TGTGCCAGCACCTCGAGGTTACCGAATTCACCCCTCCACTTT
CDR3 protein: CASTSRLPNSPLHF

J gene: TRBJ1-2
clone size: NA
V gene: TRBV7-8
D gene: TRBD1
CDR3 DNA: TGTGCCAGCAGCTCAGCGGCACAGGGGGTTGGCTATGGCTACACCTTC
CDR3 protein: CASSSAAQGVGYGYTF

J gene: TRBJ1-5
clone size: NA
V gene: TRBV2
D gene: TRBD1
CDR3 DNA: TGTGCCAGCAGGGGGGCGACAGGGATCAATCAGCCCCAGCATTTT
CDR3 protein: CASRGATGINQPQHF

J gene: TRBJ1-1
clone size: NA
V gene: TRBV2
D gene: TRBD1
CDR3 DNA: TGTGCCAGCAGTGCAGGGGGTGGACGTAGCACTGAAGCTTTCTTT
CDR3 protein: CASSAGGGRSTEAFF

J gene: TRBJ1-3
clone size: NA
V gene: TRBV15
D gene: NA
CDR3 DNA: TGTGCCACCAGCAGAGATCCGACCCGGGGTGGAAACACCATATATTTT
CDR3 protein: CATSRDPTRGGNTIYF

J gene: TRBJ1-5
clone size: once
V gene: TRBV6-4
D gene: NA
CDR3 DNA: TGTGCCAGCAGTCCCGGGGGCAGCAGCAATCAGCCCCAGCATTTT
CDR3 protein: CASSPGGSSNQPQHF

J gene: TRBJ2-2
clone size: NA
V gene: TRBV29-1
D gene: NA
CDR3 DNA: TGCAGCGTTGAAACAGGGCGAGGCACCGGGGAGCTGTTTTTT
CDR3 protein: CSVETGRGTGELFF

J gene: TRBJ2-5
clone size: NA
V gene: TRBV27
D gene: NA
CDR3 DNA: TGTGCCAGCAGTTTCGGGGGAGAGACCCAGTACTTC
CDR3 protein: CASSFGGETQYF

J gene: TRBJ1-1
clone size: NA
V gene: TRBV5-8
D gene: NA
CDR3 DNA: TGTGCCAGCAGCTGGGGGGGAGGAGAAGCTTTCTTT
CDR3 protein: CASSWGGGEAFF

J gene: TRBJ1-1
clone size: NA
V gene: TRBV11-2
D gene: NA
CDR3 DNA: TGTGCCAGCAGCTTAGTGGTGGGCACAGGGAACACTGAAGCTTTCTTT
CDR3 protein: CASSLVVGTGNTEAFF

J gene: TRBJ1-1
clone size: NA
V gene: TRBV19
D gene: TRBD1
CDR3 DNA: TGTGCCAGTAGTTCGCTTACGGGACAGCAGAACACTGAAGCTTTCTTT
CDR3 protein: CASSSLTGQQNTEAFF

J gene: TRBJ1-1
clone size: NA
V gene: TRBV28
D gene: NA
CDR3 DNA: TGTGCCAGCAATAAGCCTCCACGGGGCGGGAGGACTGAAGCTTTCTTT
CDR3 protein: CASNKPPRGGRTEAFF